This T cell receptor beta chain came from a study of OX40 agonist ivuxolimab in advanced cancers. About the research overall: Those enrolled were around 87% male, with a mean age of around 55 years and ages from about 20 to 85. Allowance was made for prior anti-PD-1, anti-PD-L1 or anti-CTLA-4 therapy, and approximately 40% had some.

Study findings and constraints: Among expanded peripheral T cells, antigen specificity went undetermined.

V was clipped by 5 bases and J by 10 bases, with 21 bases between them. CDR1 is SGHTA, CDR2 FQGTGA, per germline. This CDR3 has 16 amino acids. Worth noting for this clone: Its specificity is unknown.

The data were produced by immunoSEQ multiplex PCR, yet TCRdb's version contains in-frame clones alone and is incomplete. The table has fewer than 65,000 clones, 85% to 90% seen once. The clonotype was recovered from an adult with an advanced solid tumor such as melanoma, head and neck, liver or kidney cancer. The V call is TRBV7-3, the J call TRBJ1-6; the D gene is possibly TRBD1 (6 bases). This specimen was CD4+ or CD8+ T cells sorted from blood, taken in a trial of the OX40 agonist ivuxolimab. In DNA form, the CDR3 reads TGTGCCAGCAGCCTGTACGCCCCGGGGGCCGGGTCACCCCTCCACTTT. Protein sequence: CASSLYAPGAGSPLHF.